This passage covers 7 T cell receptor beta chains from one sample sequenced in a study of blood T cells in healthy people across ages (dated by TCRdb to 2015 to 2017). Library preparation was by 5' RACE. The instrument given in TCRdb is Illumina HiSeq 2500. A second roughly 7 to 12 cycle PCR used a sample-barcoded 5' primer and a J-beta primer mix. TCRdb reworked the public reads: Q25 trimming with fastp, MiXCR clone assembly, productive beta chains retained. CDR3 protein duplicates are merged, each entry listing the most common genes and DNA. The sample profile shows 750,000 to 1,000,000 distinct CDR3 sequences; about 28% of them were found once. Clones ranked in the top ten supply roughly 10% of the sample. A further study also used this sample, focusing on T cells of mothers and their children.

The specimen was blood. The receptors were sampled from a middle-aged woman in good health.

This clonotype has a handful of counts. This chain links TRBV10-3 with TRBJ1-1; D is unresolved. Germline V gene sequence: CDR1 ENHRY, CDR2 SYGVKD. Between the trimmed V and J ends, which lost 11 bases and 0 bases, there was a span of 10 bases. This CDR3 is 12 amino acids long. The CDR3 DNA sequence: TGTGCCTCCCAGACGGTGAACACTGAAGCTTTCTTT. Translation gives CASQTVNTEAFF.

This rearrangement joins TRBV6-1 to TRBJ1-2; 9 nucleotides line up with TRBD1. CDR3 length: 17 amino acids. Looked up from germline, CDR1 is MNHNS and CDR2 is SASEGT. The J segment lost 4 bases and the V segment lost 4 bases, leaving 13 bases of the junction unmatched. CDR3 sequence reads: CASSVDPGQGHSYGYTF. Here the CDR3 DNA reads TGTGCCAGCAGTGTCGACCCGGGACAGGGCCACAGCTATGGCTACACCTTC.

This CDR3 is CATSDGQVYNEQFF. The CDR3 bases are TGTGCCACCAGTGATGGACAGGTTTACAATGAGCAGTTCTTC. V and J are TRBV24-1 and TRBJ2-1; 7 nucleotides agree with TRBD1. The CDR3 spans 14 residues. Germline lookup yields CDR1 KGHDR and CDR2 SFDVKD. The ends lost 3 bases at V and 4 bases at J; junction bases unmatched: 2.

This clonotype was seen at least ten times. The chain joins TRBV5-6 to TRBJ1-2, with 9 bases aligning to TRBD1. The CDR3 extends over 17 amino acids. The V gene end was trimmed by 3 bases and the J gene end by 3 bases; junction bases not matched to a gene: 12. Looked up from germline, CDR1 is SGHDT and CDR2 is YYEEEE. The CDR3 DNA sequence: TGTGCCAGCAGCTGTATTCCGGGACAGGGATGTGACTATGGCTACACCTTC. Its translation is CASSCIPGQGCDYGYTF.

This clonotype was counted a few times. V gene TRBV7-2 combines with J gene TRBJ2-1; D unresolved. The germline V and J ends were trimmed by 5 bases and 7 bases, with 18 bases remaining between them. This CDR3 is built from 15 residues. Per germline, CDR1 SGHTA and CDR2 FQGNSA. This CDR3 reads CASSHQTSRVNEQFF. In DNA form, the CDR3 reads TGTGCCAGCAGCCATCAGACGTCCCGAGTGAATGAGCAGTTCTTC.

This clonotype came up many times. The chain links TRBV4-1 to TRBJ1-1; a weak D match, TRBD1 (6 bases). Trimming stripped 1 base from V and 6 bases from J, with 9 bases between. Germline V gene data show CDR1 as MGHRA and CDR2 as YSYEKL. This CDR3 region has 13 residues. The CDR3 protein is CASSQGTAPEAFF. CDR3 bases: TGCGCCAGCAGCCAAGGGACAGCGCCTGAAGCTTTCTTT.

The chain employs TRBV7-9 and TRBJ2-4, with D hard to call. The J call may be faulty, since TRBJ2-7 better matches the DNA end. The CDR3 has 12 amino acids. CDR1 and CDR2 (germline): SEHNR, FQNEAQ (reference sequence). DNA for the CDR3: TGTGCCAGCAGCCAAAGGTCGCCCGAGCAGTACTTC. Translating gives CASSQRSPEQYF.